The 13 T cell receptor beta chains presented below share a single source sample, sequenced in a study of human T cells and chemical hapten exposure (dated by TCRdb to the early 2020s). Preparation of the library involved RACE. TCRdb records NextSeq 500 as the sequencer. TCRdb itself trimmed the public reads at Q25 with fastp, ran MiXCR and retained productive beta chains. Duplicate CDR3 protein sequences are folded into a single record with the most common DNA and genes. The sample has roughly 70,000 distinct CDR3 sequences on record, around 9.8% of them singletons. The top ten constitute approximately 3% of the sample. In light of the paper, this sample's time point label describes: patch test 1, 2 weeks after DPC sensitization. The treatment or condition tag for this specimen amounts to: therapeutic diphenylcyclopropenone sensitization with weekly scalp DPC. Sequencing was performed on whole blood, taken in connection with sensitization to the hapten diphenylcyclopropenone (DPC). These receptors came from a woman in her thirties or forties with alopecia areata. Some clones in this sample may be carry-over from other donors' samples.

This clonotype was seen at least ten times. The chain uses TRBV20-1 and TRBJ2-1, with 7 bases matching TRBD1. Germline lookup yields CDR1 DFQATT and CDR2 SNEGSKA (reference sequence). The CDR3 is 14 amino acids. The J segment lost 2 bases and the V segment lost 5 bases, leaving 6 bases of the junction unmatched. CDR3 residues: CSAYRGYPYNEQFF. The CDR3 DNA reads TGCAGTGCTTACAGGGGATATCCCTACAATGAGCAGTTCTTC.

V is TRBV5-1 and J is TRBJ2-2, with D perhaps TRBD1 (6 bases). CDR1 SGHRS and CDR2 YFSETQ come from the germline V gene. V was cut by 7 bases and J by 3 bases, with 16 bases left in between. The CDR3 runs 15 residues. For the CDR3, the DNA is TGCGCCAGCGCTAGGGGGTCGGAAGACACCGGGGAGCTGTTTTTT. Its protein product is CASARGSEDTGELFF.

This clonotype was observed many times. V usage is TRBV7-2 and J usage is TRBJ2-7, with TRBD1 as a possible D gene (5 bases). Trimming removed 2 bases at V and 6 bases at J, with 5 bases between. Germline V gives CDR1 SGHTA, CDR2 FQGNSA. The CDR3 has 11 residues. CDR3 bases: TGTGCCAGCAGCTTAAGGGGCGAGCAGTACTTC. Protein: CASSLRGEQYF.

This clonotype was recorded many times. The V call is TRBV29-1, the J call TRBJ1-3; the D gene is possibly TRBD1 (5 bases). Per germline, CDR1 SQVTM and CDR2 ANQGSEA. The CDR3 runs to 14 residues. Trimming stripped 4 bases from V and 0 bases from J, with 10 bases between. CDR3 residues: CSVVVGPSGNTIYF. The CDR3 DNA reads TGCAGCGTTGTGGTGGGGCCCTCTGGAAACACCATATATTTT.

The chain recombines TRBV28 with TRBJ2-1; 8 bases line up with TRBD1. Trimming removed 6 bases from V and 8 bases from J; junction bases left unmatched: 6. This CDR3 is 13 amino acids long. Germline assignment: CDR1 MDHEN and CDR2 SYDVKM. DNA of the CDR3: TGTGCCAGCAGAGCCGGGACAGGCTATGAGCAGTTCTTC. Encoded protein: CASRAGTGYEQFF.

The CDR3 loop is CASSQDTVARVLYNEQFF. CDR3 in DNA: TGTGCCAGCAGCCAAGATACGGTGGCACGAGTCCTCTACAATGAGCAGTTCTTC. J is TRBJ2-1 and V is TRBV4-2; no reliable D call. This CDR3 has 18 residues. The V gene's germline CDR1 is LGHNA and CDR2 YNFKEQ. Deletions cut 0 bases from V and 3 bases from J, with 18 bases between.

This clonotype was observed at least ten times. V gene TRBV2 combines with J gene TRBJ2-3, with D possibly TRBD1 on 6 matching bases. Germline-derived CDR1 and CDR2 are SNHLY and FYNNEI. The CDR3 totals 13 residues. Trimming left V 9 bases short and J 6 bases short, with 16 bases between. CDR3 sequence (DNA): TGTGCCAGTCCAGGGGTTGACCCCGATACGCAGTATTTT. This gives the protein CASPGVDPDTQYF.

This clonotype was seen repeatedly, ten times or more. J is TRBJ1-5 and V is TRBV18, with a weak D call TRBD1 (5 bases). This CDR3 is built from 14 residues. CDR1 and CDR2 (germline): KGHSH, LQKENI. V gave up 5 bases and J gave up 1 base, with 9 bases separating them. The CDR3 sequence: CASSSRVSNQPQHF. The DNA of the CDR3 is TGTGCCAGCTCATCCAGGGTAAGCAATCAGCCCCAGCATTTT.

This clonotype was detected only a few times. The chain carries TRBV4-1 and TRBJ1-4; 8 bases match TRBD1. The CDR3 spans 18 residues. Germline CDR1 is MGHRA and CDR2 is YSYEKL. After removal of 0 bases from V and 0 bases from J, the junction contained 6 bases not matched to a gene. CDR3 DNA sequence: TGCGCCAGCAGCCAAGATAAGGGACAGGCTGCAACTAATGAAAAACTGTTTTTT. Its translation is CASSQDKGQAATNEKLFF.

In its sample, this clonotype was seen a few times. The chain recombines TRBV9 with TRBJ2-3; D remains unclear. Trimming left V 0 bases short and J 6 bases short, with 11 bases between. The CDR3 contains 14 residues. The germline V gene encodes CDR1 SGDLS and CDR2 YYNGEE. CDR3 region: CASSVALQRDTQYF. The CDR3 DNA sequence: TGTGCCAGCAGCGTAGCCCTGCAACGGGATACGCAGTATTTT.

The CDR3 loop reads CASSIGRSKGTQYF. The CDR3 nucleotides are TGTGCCAGCAGCATCGGTCGGTCCAAGGGGACCCAGTACTTC. The chain links TRBV5-4 to TRBJ2-5; D remains unclear. This CDR3 has 14 amino acids. Germline loops: CDR1 SGHNT, CDR2 YYREEE (reference sequence). Trimming cost V 4 bases and J 7 bases, with 17 bases left between them.

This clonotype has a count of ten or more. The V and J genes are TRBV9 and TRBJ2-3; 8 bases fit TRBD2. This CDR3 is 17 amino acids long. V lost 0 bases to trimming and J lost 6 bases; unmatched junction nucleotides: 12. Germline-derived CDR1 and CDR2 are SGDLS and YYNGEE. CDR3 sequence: CASSVDIAGTFGDTQYF. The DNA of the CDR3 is TGTGCCAGCAGCGTAGACATAGCGGGGACTTTCGGTGATACGCAGTATTTT.

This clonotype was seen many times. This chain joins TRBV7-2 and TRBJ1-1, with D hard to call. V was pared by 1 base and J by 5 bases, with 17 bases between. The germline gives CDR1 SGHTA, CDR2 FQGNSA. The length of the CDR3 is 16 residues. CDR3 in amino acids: CASSLGGGWVVTEAFF. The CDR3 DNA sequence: TGTGCCAGCAGCTTAGGCGGCGGATGGGTGGTTACTGAAGCTTTCTTT. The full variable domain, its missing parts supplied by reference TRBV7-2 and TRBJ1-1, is GAGVSQSPSNKVTEKGKDVELRCDPISGHTALYWYRQSLGQGLEFLIYFQGNSAPDKSGLPSDRFSAERTGGSVSTLTIQRTQQEDSAVYLCASSLGGGWVVTEAFFGQGTRLTVV.